This TCR beta chain emerged from a study of cytomegalovirus exposure and HLA in healthy donors. V lost 8 bases and J lost 8, with 9 bases in between. This CDR3 has 10 residues. Germline loops: CDR1 MNHNY, CDR2 SVGAGI (reference sequence). Primers included in the PCR were 60 Vbeta and 13 Jbeta primers. The method was immunoSEQ multiplex PCR; TCRdb's version includes in-frame clones alone and lacks a portion of them. The sample lists around 130,000 clones, 70% to 90% seen once, with more than 1.5% in the top ten. V usage is TRBV6-6 and J usage is TRBJ1-2; no definite D call. Sequenced: PBMCs. The sequence came from a man between 35 and 55 years old in good health and CMV-seronegative. In DNA form, the CDR3 reads TGTGCCAGCGGCCCGGGGGGCTACACCTTC. Translation gives CASGPGGYTF.